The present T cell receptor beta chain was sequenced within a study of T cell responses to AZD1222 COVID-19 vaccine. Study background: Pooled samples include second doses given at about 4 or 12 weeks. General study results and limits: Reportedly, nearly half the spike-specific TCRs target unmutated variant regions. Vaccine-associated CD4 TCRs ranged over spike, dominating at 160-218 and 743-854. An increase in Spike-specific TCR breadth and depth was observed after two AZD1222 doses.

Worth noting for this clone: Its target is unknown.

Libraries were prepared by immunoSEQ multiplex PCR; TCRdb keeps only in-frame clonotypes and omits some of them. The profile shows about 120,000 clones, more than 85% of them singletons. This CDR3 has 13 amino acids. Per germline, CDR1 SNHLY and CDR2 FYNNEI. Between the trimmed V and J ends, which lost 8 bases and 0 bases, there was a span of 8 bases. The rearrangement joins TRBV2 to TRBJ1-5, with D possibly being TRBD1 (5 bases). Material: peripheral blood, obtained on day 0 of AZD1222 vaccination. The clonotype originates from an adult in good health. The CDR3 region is CASSTDSNQPQHF. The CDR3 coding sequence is TGTGCCAGCTCGACAGATAGCAATCAGCCCCAGCATTTT.